At least ten counts were recorded for the clone carrying this TCR beta chain. Amplified regions were TCR beta CDR3 sequences from RNA transcripts. TCR CDR3 underwent first-round RT-PCR with the HTBI primer set. TCRdb independently ran MiXCR on the multiplex PCR reads; one entry per CDR3 protein. This table holds some 740,000 distinct CDR3 sequences, 11% to 15% found once. The source of the sample is a study of T cells in Graves' hyperthyroidism and ophthalmopathy. This CDR3 has 11 residues. CDR1 is SGHTA, CDR2 FQGNSA, per germline. V was cut by 7 bases and J by 3 bases, with 6 bases left in between. Hyperthyroidism of Graves' type that showed no ophthalmopathy progression within 18 months was stable. Aged 18 to 65, the patients had hyperthyroidism that was newly diagnosed and had lasted under 2 months. Uncontrolled infection, other autoimmune disease, pregnancy or lactation excluded patients.

The sample comprised blood. The chain recombines TRBV7-2 with TRBJ2-5, with D unresolved. The sequence came from a woman aged 18-29 years with Graves' hyperthyroidism. In nucleotides, the CDR3 is TGTGCCAGCACCCTAAAAGAGACCCAGTACTTC. Amino acids: CASTLKETQYF.